Below, 25 T cell receptor beta chains from the same sample are listed, as sequenced in a study of early T cells in non-severe SARS-CoV-2 infection. In TCRdb, the 5' RACE reads were re-called with MiXCR into one record per CDR3 protein. The repertoire holds about 97,000 distinct CDR3 sequences, with approximately 9.9% as singletons. Sequencing used whole blood, obtained at baseline. Receptors originate from an adult who was a healthcare worker with PCR-confirmed SARS-CoV-2 infection or an uninfected control (not recorded which).

This clonotype was picked up many times. The rearrangement joins TRBV29-1 to TRBJ2-1; unclear D gene. There are 15 residues in the CDR3. The V end lost 3 bases, the J end lost 4 bases, and 16 bases lay between the germline ends. CDR1 is SQVTM and CDR2 is ANQGSEA in the germline V gene. The CDR3 nucleotides read TGCAGCGTTGACGTACACCGGTCGGGTTACAATGAGCAGTTCTTC. Protein sequence: CSVDVHRSGYNEQFF.

There are a few counts of this clonotype. The chain employs TRBV9 and TRBJ2-3; TRBD2 matches at 11 bases. V gave up 3 bases and J gave up 5 bases; unmatched junction bases: 8. Germline-derived CDR1 and CDR2 are SGDLS and YYNGEE. The CDR3 length is 16 residues. The DNA for the CDR3 is TGTGCCAGCAGCGGTGGGGTTGGACTAGCGGGAGATACGCAGTATTTT. This translates into CASSGGVGLAGDTQYF.

The chain carries TRBV6-2 or TRBV6-3 and TRBJ2-1; 9 bases are shared with TRBD2. Germline V lookup: CDR1 MNHEY, CDR2 SVGEGT. The V gene end was trimmed by 6 bases and the J gene end by 4 bases; junction bases not matched to a gene: 13. The CDR3 is 17 residues long. The CDR3 region is CASRLRRGRDLYNEQFF. The CDR3 DNA follows: TGTGCCAGCAGACTACGTCGCGGGAGGGATCTTTACAATGAGCAGTTCTTC.

This clonotype was recorded at least ten times. The rearrangement uses TRBV5-8 and TRBJ1-5, with unresolved D. The germline V and J ends were trimmed by 0 bases and 5 bases, with 6 bases remaining between them. CDR1 SGHTS and CDR2 YDEGEE come from the germline V gene. The CDR3 loop spans 13 amino acids. The CDR3 sequence: CASSLEVDQPQHF. CDR3 nucleotides: TGTGCCAGCAGCTTGGAGGTAGATCAGCCCCAGCATTTT.

This clonotype appeared a few times. The gene calls are TRBV5-5 and TRBJ1-3; TRBD1 matches at 7 bases. The V gene's germline CDR1 is SGHKS and CDR2 YYEKEE (reference sequence). The CDR3 is 19 amino acids. The J segment lost 1 base and the V segment lost 3 bases, leaving 16 bases of the junction unmatched. CDR3 DNA: TGTGCCAGCAGCTCGCCTGGAGGGGGCCCACTTGGGTCTGGAAACACCATATATTTT. As protein: CASSSPGGGPLGSGNTIYF.

The chain links TRBV20-1 to TRBJ2-7; D ambiguous. The CDR3 consists of 13 residues. In germline, CDR1 is DFQATT, CDR2 SNEGSKA (reference sequence). V lost 5 bases and J 0 bases, leaving 11 bases between the germline ends. The CDR3 reads CSAGDLSSYEQYF. The CDR3 nucleotides read TGCAGTGCTGGTGACCTGAGCTCCTACGAGCAGTACTTC.

This clonotype was seen many times. This rearrangement joins TRBV29-1 to TRBJ2-7; possibly TRBD1 or TRBD2 for D (6 bases each). Deletions cut 0 bases from V and 3 bases from J, with 15 bases between. The germline V gene has CDR1 SQVTM and CDR2 ANQGSEA. The CDR3 totals 15 residues. The CDR3 spells CSVEDGARGGYEQYF. The CDR3 region has the DNA TGCAGCGTTGAAGATGGTGCCAGGGGAGGCTACGAGCAGTACTTC.

This clonotype came up many times. This chain connects TRBV11-2 to TRBJ2-7; D is unresolved. V dropped 0 bases and J dropped 4 bases, with 10 bases sitting between them. In germline, CDR1 is SGHAT, CDR2 FQNNGV. The CDR3 totals 14 residues. The CDR3: CASSLDPISYEQYF. DNA of the CDR3: TGTGCCAGCAGCTTAGATCCGATCTCTTACGAGCAGTACTTC.

In this sample, this clonotype turned up many times. The rearrangement uses TRBV7-9 and TRBJ1-1; a possible D gene is TRBD1 (5 bases). Trimming took 6 bases from V and 1 from J, leaving 12 bases between them. In germline, CDR1 is SEHNR, CDR2 FQNEAQ (reference sequence). The CDR3 consists of 14 residues. The CDR3 sequence is CASRLLTGNTEAFF. DNA of the CDR3: TGTGCCAGCAGGTTACTTACAGGGAACACTGAAGCTTTCTTT.

The sample holds many counts of this clonotype. This sequence joins TRBV4-1 and TRBJ1-1; TRBD1 agrees at 7 bases. V lost 2 bases, J lost 7 bases, and 10 bases stayed unmatched. This CDR3 is built from 15 residues. Looked up from germline, CDR1 is MGHRA and CDR2 is YSYEKL. The CDR3 is CASSQPTGTVYEAFF. The CDR3 DNA is TGCGCCAGCAGCCAACCAACCGGGACAGTCTATGAAGCTTTCTTT.

CDR3 sequence (DNA): TGCGCCAGCAGCCCTCGGACAGGGGGTGTTACAACTAATGAAAAACTGTTTTTT. Its protein product is CASSPRTGGVTTNEKLFF. The chain has TRBV5-1 and TRBJ1-4; 10 positions agree with TRBD1. Looked up from germline, CDR1 is SGHRS and CDR2 is YFSETQ. The V gene end was trimmed by 4 bases and the J gene end by 0 bases; junction bases not matched to a gene: 9. The CDR3 runs to 18 residues. The entire variable domain, with the rest obtained from reference TRBV5-1 and TRBJ1-4, is as follows: KAGVTQTPRYLIKTRGQQVTLSCSPISGHRSVSWYQQTPGQGLQFLFEYFSETQRNKGNFPGRFSGRQFSNSRSEMNVSTLELGDSALYLCASSPRTGGVTTNEKLFFGSGTQLSVL.

This clonotype was observed a handful of times. The genes are TRBV10-3 and TRBJ1-2; a possible D gene is TRBD1 (5 bases). Germline V gives CDR1 ENHRY, CDR2 SYGVKD. The CDR3 contains 14 residues. The germline V and J ends were trimmed by 2 bases and 4 bases, with 11 bases remaining between them. The CDR3 loop reads CAISEQQGFYGYTF. CDR3 bases: TGTGCCATCAGTGAGCAGCAGGGCTTCTATGGCTACACCTTC.

This clonotype was seen ten or more times. The chain links TRBV5-5 to TRBJ2-7; D could derive from TRBD1 or TRBD2 (5 bases each). Germline V gene lookup returns CDR1 SGHKS and CDR2 YYEKEE (reference sequence). CDR3 length: 16 amino acids. V was pared by 4 bases and J by 2 bases, with 19 bases between. The chain's CDR3 is CASSPGTQPRPYEQYF. DNA for the CDR3: TGTGCCAGCAGCCCGGGGACGCAGCCTAGACCCTACGAGCAGTACTTC.

This clonotype was picked up many times. V usage is TRBV7-9 and J usage is TRBJ1-2; D not resolved. CDR3 length: 13 residues. V gave up 0 bases and J gave up 4 bases, with 6 bases separating them. CDR1 and CDR2 from the germline V gene are SEHNR and FQNEAQ (reference sequence). For the CDR3, the DNA is TGTGCCAGCAGCTTAGCTCAGAGCTATGGCTACACCTTC. Residues: CASSLAQSYGYTF.

The chain carries TRBV13 and TRBJ2-7; TRBD2 agrees at 7 bases. J gave up 3 bases and V 1 base, and 3 bases lay outside the gene matches. CDR1 PRHDT and CDR2 FYEKMQ come from the germline V gene (reference sequence). The length of the CDR3 is 14 residues. CDR3 in amino acids: CASSLAGLDYEQYF. CDR3 nucleotides: TGTGCCAGCAGCTTAGCCGGACTAGACTACGAGCAGTACTTC.

The rearrangement uses TRBV6-6 and TRBJ2-1; D gene unclear. The V gene lost 2 bases and the J gene lost 6 bases, with 5 bases spanning the gap. Germline values: CDR1 MNHNY, CDR2 SVGAGI (reference sequence). The length of the CDR3 is 12 residues. Written as DNA, the CDR3 is TGTGCCAGCAGTTACCTCCGCAATGAGCAGTTCTTC. Its translation is CASSYLRNEQFF.

The count of this clonotype is one. J is TRBJ1-1 and V is TRBV7-9; 8 bases map to TRBD1. Per the germline V gene, CDR1 is SEHNR and CDR2 is FQNEAQ (reference sequence). With V trimmed by 5 bases and J by 0 bases, 8 bases remained unmatched. CDR3 length equals 16 residues. The CDR3 here is CASSPWDRSLNTEAFF. Written as DNA, the CDR3 is TGTGCCAGCAGCCCTTGGGACAGGTCACTGAACACTGAAGCTTTCTTT.

This clonotype was seen more than once but under ten times. The gene calls are TRBV7-2 and TRBJ2-2; 7 positions agree with TRBD1. Trimming at V came to 5 bases and at J to 6 bases, leaving 12 bases not matched to a gene. The CDR3 runs to 16 residues. CDR1 is SGHTA and CDR2 is FQGNSA in the germline V gene. The CDR3 bases are TGTGCCAGCAGCAGTAGACAGGGTGGGGGCGCCGGGGAGCTGTTTTTT. This sequence encodes CASSSRQGGGAGELFF.

The chain links TRBV2 to TRBJ2-7; D might be TRBD1 (7 bases). Per the germline V gene, CDR1 is SNHLY and CDR2 is FYNNEI. This CDR3 comprises 13 residues. Trimming pared 3 bases from V and 3 bases from J, leaving 9 bases between. CDR3 in DNA: TGTGCCAGCAGTGACAGGGGGGACTACGAGCAGTACTTC. As protein: CASSDRGDYEQYF.

The rearrangement joins TRBV30 to TRBJ1-2; TRBD1 is a possible D gene (5 bases). V lost 0 bases and J 4 bases, leaving 12 bases between the germline ends. CDR3 size: 14 residues. Germline CDR1 is GTSNPN and CDR2 is SVGIG (reference sequence). The CDR3 bases are TGTGCCTGGAGTGTACTTACCGGGACCTATGGCTACACCTTC. This encodes CAWSVLTGTYGYTF.

The genes are TRBV7-9 and TRBJ2-1, with 15 nucleotides matching TRBD2. The CDR3 has 14 amino acids. V dropped 4 bases and J dropped 13; count of bases not matched to a gene: 5. Germline loops: CDR1 SEHNR, CDR2 FQNEAQ (reference sequence). In nucleotides, the CDR3 is TGTGCCAGCAGCTCCGGACTAGCGGGAGGGCCTCAGTTCTTC. It translates to CASSSGLAGGPQFF. Looking up the rest from reference TRBV7-9 and TRBJ2-1 gives the full variable domain: DTGVSQNPRHKITKRGQNVTFRCDPISEHNRLYWYRQTLGQGPEFLTYFQNEAQLEKSRLLSDRFSAERPKGSFSTLEIQRTEQGDSAMYLCASSSGLAGGPQFFGPGTRLTVL.

The rearrangement links TRBV10-3 to TRBJ2-3, with 10 bases lining up with TRBD1. V lost 7 bases and J lost 2; bases outside the gene matches: 6. The CDR3 is 15 amino acids. Germline-derived CDR1 and CDR2 are ENHRY and SYGVKD. CDR3 bases: TGTGCCATCACTGACGACAGGGGGCCCACAGATACGCAGTATTTT. Amino acids: CAITDDRGPTDTQYF.

This clonotype was observed a handful of times. The chain is built from TRBV30 and TRBJ2-1; 10 bases line up with TRBD1. The CDR3 consists of 14 residues. Germline V lookup: CDR1 GTSNPN, CDR2 SVGIG (reference sequence). The ends lost 7 bases at V and 4 bases at J; junction bases unmatched: 7. CDR3 DNA: TGTGCCTTTCTTGACAGGGGGCAGTACAATGAGCAGTTCTTC. Protein: CAFLDRGQYNEQFF.

This clonotype was found a few times. V gene TRBV2 combines with J gene TRBJ2-5, with D possibly being TRBD2 (5 bases). The germline V gene has CDR1 SNHLY and CDR2 FYNNEI. This CDR3 is built from 13 residues. V lost 5 bases and J 1 base, leaving 8 bases between the germline ends. The CDR3 spells CASSLDFQETQYF. In nucleotides, the CDR3 is TGTGCCAGCAGTCTGGACTTCCAAGAGACCCAGTACTTC.

This clonotype was seen only a few times. This chain connects TRBV27 to TRBJ2-7, with a weak D call TRBD2 (5 bases). Germline values: CDR1 MNHEY, CDR2 SMNVEV (reference sequence). Trimming left V 4 bases short and J 3 bases short, with 13 bases between. This CDR3 has 14 residues. The CDR3 protein is CASSYRGSVYEQYF. CDR3 DNA: TGTGCCAGCAGTTACCGAGGGAGTGTCTACGAGCAGTACTTC.